This T cell receptor beta chain was captured in a study of radiation and T cells in renal cell carcinoma. This clone has a single count. Its antigen is unidentified. Germline V gene data show CDR1 as SGHDT and CDR2 as YYEEEE. Trimming cost V 4 bases and J 2 bases, with 10 bases left between them. This CDR3 has 14 amino acids. Time point specified: baseline pretreatment blood. The treatment: 15 Gy SBRT to primary tumor, nephrectomy 4 weeks later. Points from the study as a whole: Top tumor clonotypes rose in blood 2 weeks post-radiation, then contracted.

TCRdb keeps only in-frame clones here, not all; method: immunoSEQ multiplex PCR. Among approximately 140,000 clones listed, approximately 87% were seen once. The rearrangement uses TRBV5-6 and TRBJ2-1, with a weak D call TRBD2 (5 bases). The receptor's source is a woman in her forties or fifties with renal cell carcinoma. Specimen: blood, collected from a patient whose treatment included radiotherapy and nephrectomy. CDR3 in DNA: TGTGCCAGCAGCGTACGGGATCCCTACAATGAGCAGTTCTTC. Translation: CASSVRDPYNEQFF.